This T cell receptor beta chain was recovered during a study of blood T cell repertoires in COVID-19. Study overall: Material from acute and convalescent COVID-19 was sourced from the United States, Italy and Spain. T cells, B-cell-depleted T cells, or PBMCs supplied cDNA or gDNA.

This clone appeared a single time. Germline values: CDR1 SGHTA, CDR2 FQGNSA. The CDR3 is made up of 14 amino acids. V shed 1 base and J shed 6 bases, with 10 bases lying between them. Data came from immunoSEQ multiplex PCR; TCRdb stores just in-frame clones and leaves some out. The top ten clones hold around 4.6% of a sample with under 300,000 clones, 80% to 90% of them seen once. The rearrangement links TRBV7-2 to TRBJ2-1; D might be TRBD1 (5 bases). The source of this sequence is a woman between 40 and 55 years old who had recovered from COVID-19. Material: peripheral blood. The CDR3 here is CASSLGQTLNEQFF. The CDR3 nucleotides read TGTGCCAGCAGCTTAGGACAGACCCTCAATGAGCAGTTCTTC.